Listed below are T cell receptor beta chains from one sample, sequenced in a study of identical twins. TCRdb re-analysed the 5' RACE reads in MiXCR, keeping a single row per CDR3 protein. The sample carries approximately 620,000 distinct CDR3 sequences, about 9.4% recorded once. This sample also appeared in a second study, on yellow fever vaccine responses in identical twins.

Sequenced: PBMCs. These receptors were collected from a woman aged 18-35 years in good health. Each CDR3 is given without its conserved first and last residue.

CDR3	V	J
ATSDSTGPYEQY	TRBV24-1	TRBJ2-7
SARGTSGSTRYEQY	TRBV20-1	TRBJ2-7
ASQQGLPGLAGPQF	TRBV12-3/TRBV12-4	TRBJ2-1
ASSRGGGTVSYEQY	TRBV7-2	TRBJ2-7
ASIEPGSEAF	TRBV6-6	TRBJ1-1
ASTAGTSGNTIY	TRBV6-1	TRBJ1-3
SVEDLGLITEQF	TRBV29-1	TRBJ2-1
ASSLDARGREQY	TRBV13	TRBJ2-7
ASSLALADTQY	TRBV7-9	TRBJ2-3
ASSQSGRGGDTQY	TRBV12-3/TRBV12-4	TRBJ2-3
ASSHRPTGKAGGPYEQY	TRBV27	TRBJ2-7
SYVASTDTQY	TRBV29-1	TRBJ2-3
ASSLGAISSYNEQF	TRBV7-8	TRBJ2-1
ASSSPHGLAGTEQF	TRBV6-5	TRBJ2-1
ASSKLRGQQETQY	TRBV18	TRBJ2-5
ASSLWGQTGVEQF	TRBV28	TRBJ2-1
ASSKILREGPWQF	TRBV11-3	TRBJ2-1
ASSLGPADSYNEQF	TRBV11-3	TRBJ2-1
ASSSQRQGARADTQY	TRBV5-4	TRBJ2-3
SARAASSPTYEQY	TRBV20-1	TRBJ2-7
ASSSATAEAF	TRBV7-9	TRBJ1-1
AISAGTPSTDTQY	TRBV10-3	TRBJ2-3
ASSLRAYQETQY	TRBV5-1	TRBJ2-5
ASSQSDRAGTQY	TRBV3-1	TRBJ2-5
ASSNEGPNYGYT	TRBV3-1	TRBJ1-2
ASSPSVEETQY	TRBV18	TRBJ2-5
ASSQEGRRSYNEQF	TRBV14	TRBJ2-1
SARETPLAGGPTGEQF	TRBV20-1	TRBJ2-1
ASRLTGRGGRSSFYEQY	TRBV12-3/TRBV12-4	TRBJ2-7
ASSLGSGANSYEQY	TRBV7-9	TRBJ2-7
ASSPHLGGPHNEQF	TRBV25-1	TRBJ2-1
ATKQGGGETQY	TRBV10-3	TRBJ2-5
ASSSLLGGRETQY	TRBV5-1	TRBJ2-5
ASSQQTGGAYEQY	TRBV3-1	TRBJ2-7
ASSTRTGISETGELF	TRBV7-9	TRBJ2-2
ATTAAGTDTQY	TRBV24-1	TRBJ2-3
ASSRGTRVGEQF	TRBV3-1	TRBJ2-1
ASSYGQEKVQY	TRBV28	TRBJ2-4
ASGYRADEQF	TRBV12-5	TRBJ2-1
ASSLGVSRGRGNEQF	TRBV11-2	TRBJ2-1
ASSSDPEDTQY	TRBV11-3	TRBJ2-3
ATSIDSYEQY	TRBV15	TRBJ2-7
GVEEPDLTGYEQY	TRBV29-1	TRBJ2-7
ASSLVNQPQH	TRBV12-3/TRBV12-4	TRBJ1-5
ASSLVSTSGGTDTQY	TRBV7-2	TRBJ2-3
ASRGGSIPDTQY	TRBV5-4	TRBJ2-3